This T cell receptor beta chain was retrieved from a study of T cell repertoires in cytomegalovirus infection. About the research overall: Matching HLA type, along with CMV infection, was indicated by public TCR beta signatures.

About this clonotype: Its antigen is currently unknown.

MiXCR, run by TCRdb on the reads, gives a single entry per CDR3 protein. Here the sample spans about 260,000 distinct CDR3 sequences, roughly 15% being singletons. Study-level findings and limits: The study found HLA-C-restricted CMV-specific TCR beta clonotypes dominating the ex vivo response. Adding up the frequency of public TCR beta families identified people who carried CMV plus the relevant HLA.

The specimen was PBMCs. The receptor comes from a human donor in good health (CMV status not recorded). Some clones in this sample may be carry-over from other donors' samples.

CDR3 bases: TGCAGTGCTCCGCCCAGACAGGGGGAAGAGACCCAGTACTTC. Residues: CSAPPRQGEETQYF. The chain uses TRBV20-1 and TRBJ2-5; 9 nucleotides match TRBD1. The CDR3 has 14 amino acids. CDR1 DFQATT and CDR2 SNEGSKA come from the germline V gene (reference sequence). Trimming removed 5 bases from V and 3 bases from J; junction bases left unmatched: 7.